This TCR beta chain was profiled in a study of blood T cell repertoires in COVID-19. The data were produced by immunoSEQ multiplex PCR, yet TCRdb's version contains in-frame clones alone and is incomplete. Altogether about 120,000 clones are present, about 87% being singletons, with the ten largest covering 2% to 2.5%. This clonotype originated in a woman between 45 and 65 years old with acute or convalescent COVID-19. The sample comprised peripheral blood.

CDR3 sequence: CASSEVGAPSNQPQHF. The DNA for the CDR3 is TGTGCCAGCAGTGAAGTAGGGGCCCCAAGCAATCAGCCCCAGCATTTT. This rearrangement joins TRBV6-1 to TRBJ1-5, with TRBD1 as a possible D gene (5 bases). This CDR3 region has 16 residues. V lost 1 base to trimming and J lost 1 base, with 11 bases between them. Germline V gene lookup returns CDR1 MNHNS and CDR2 SASEGT.